This TCR beta chain is from a study of blood T cell repertoires in COVID-19. Study in general: The United States, Italy and Spain provided the acute and convalescent COVID-19 samples. The cDNA or gDNA used as material had been derived from T cells, B-cell-depleted T cells, or PBMCs.

This clone was picked up one time. This CDR3 comprises 16 residues. The trim removed 6 bases at V and 1 base at J, leaving 5 bases unmatched. Germline-derived CDR1 and CDR2 are MNHEY and SMNVEV (reference sequence). The Seattle patients, enrolled during active infection, were followed longitudinally. In the study's own analysis: From reference gene primer amplification, estimates of nucleated cell counts were derived. Produced via immunoSEQ multiplex PCR; TCRdb's table is partial and in-frame only. The V and J calls and clone size are taken from that table; D and trimming were inferred from the DNA. The data show around 180,000 clones, roughly 81% seen once.

The sequencing input was peripheral blood. This sequence was found in an elderly woman with COVID-19, enrolled during active disease. The chain recombines TRBV27 with TRBJ2-3; 12 nucleotides agree with TRBD2. CDR3: CASRSLAGGRTDTQYF. For the CDR3, the DNA is TGTGCCAGCAGGTCCCTAGCGGGAGGGCGCACAGATACGCAGTATTTT.